The 27 T cell receptor beta chains presented below share a single source sample, sequenced in a study of blood T cell repertoires in COVID-19. Method: immunoSEQ multiplex PCR; TCRdb's copy keeps in-frame clones and lacks some. The top ten clones hold 7% to 8% of a sample with 150,000 to 200,000 clones, about 88% of them seen once. Sequencing was carried out using peripheral blood. The source is an elderly woman in a cohort sampled during active or convalescent COVID-19.

This clone was recorded once. The chain has TRBV6-2 or TRBV6-3 and TRBJ2-5; 11 bases match TRBD2. Unmatched junction bases numbered 6, after V lost 5 bases and J lost 7 bases. Germline CDR1 reads MNHEY; CDR2 reads SVGEGT. The length of the CDR3 is 14 residues. CDR3 loop: CASSPGLAEGTQYF. The CDR3 DNA sequence: TGTGCCAGCAGTCCGGGACTAGCGGAGGGGACCCAGTACTTC.

This chain links TRBV19 with TRBJ2-6, with D perhaps matching TRBD1 (5 bases). Germline CDR1 reads LNHDA; CDR2 reads SQIVND (reference sequence). V lost 3 bases, J lost 2 bases, and 8 bases lay in between. The CDR3 has 15 residues. The CDR3 DNA follows: TGTGCCAGTAGTATTCCAGGGACTGGGGCCAACGTCCTGACTTTC. Protein sequence: CASSIPGTGANVLTF.

This clone was picked up a small number of times. One junction end does not reproduce the germline sequence, and a read error may be involved. V gene TRBV7-7 combines with J gene TRBJ2-7; D unclear. In germline, CDR1 is SSHAT, CDR2 FNYEAQ (reference sequence). The CDR3 has 13 residues. This chain's CDR3 is CASSPFMGHEQYF. CDR3 in DNA: TGTGCTAGCAGCCCCTTCATGGGCCACGAGCAGTACTTC.

DNA for the CDR3: TGCACCAGCAGCCGCGGGGGCGGGAGGAGCACAGATACGCAGTATTTT. Translation: CTSSRGGGRSTDTQYF. V is TRBV1 and J is TRBJ2-3; TRBD2, the D gene given by the table, was not confirmed from the DNA. TRBV1 represents a pseudogene. The CDR3 extends over 16 amino acids.

J is TRBJ1-2 and V is TRBV28; D might be TRBD1 (6 bases). Germline V gene data show CDR1 as MDHEN and CDR2 as SYDVKM. The V gene lost 10 bases and the J gene lost 7 bases, with 16 bases spanning the gap. The CDR3 has 12 residues. CDR3 DNA sequence: TGTGCCACCGAACAAGGGGGGGGTGGCTACACCTTC. It specifies CATEQGGGGYTF.

The chain links TRBV3-1 (or the pseudogene TRBV3-2) to TRBJ1-2; D perhaps matches TRBD1 (5 bases). Germline CDR1 is LGHDT and CDR2 is YNNKEL (reference sequence). The CDR3 consists of 14 residues. V lost 5 bases to trimming and J lost 4 bases, with 14 bases between them. The CDR3 loop is CASSFSGTSYGYTF. In DNA, the CDR3 is TGTGCCAGCAGCTTTTCCGGGACTTCCTATGGCTACACCTTC.

The chain couples TRBV27 to TRBJ2-6, with 11 bases fitting TRBD1. The CDR3 runs to 15 residues. Germline CDR1 MNHEY, CDR2 SMNVEV (reference sequence). After removal of 10 bases from V and 4 bases from J, the junction contained 6 bases not matched to a gene. The CDR3 here is CAIGQGAFGANVLTF. DNA for the CDR3: TGTGCCATCGGACAGGGGGCGTTCGGGGCCAACGTCCTGACTTTC. Variable domain in full (rest from reference TRBV27 and TRBJ2-6): EAQVTQNPRYLITVTGKKLTVTCSQNMNHEYMSWYRQDPGLGLRQIYYSMNVEVTDKGDVPEGYKVSRKEKRNFPLILESPSPNQTSLYFCAIGQGAFGANVLTFGAGSRLTVL.

The rearrangement joins TRBV10-1 to TRBJ2-1; 14 bases are shared with TRBD2. This CDR3 region has 19 residues. V was pared by 4 bases and J by 0 bases, with 8 bases of the junction left unmatched. Germline V gene lookup returns CDR1 WNHNN and CDR2 SYGVQD (reference sequence). The chain's CDR3 is CASSGGLAGGESSYNEQFF. The CDR3 region has the DNA TGCGCCAGCAGTGGCGGACTAGCGGGAGGAGAAAGCTCCTACAATGAGCAGTTCTTC.

DNA of the CDR3: TGTGCCAGCTCACCACCCGGGAGGGGGCTATTACTCAACACTGAAGCTTTCTTT. Its translation: CASSPPGRGLLLNTEAFF. The rearrangement joins TRBV18 to TRBJ1-1; 7 bases align to TRBD1. The CDR3 is 18 residues long. V lost 0 bases and J lost 2; bases outside the gene matches: 12. Germline CDR1 KGHSH, CDR2 LQKENI.

The V and J genes are TRBV5-1 and TRBJ2-5; 12 bases fit TRBD2. This CDR3 comprises 18 residues. V lost 5 bases and J lost 2; bases outside the gene matches: 13. The germline CDR1 and CDR2 sequences are SGHRS and YFSETQ. CDR3 DNA: TGCGCCAGCAGAATAGGCGCTAGCGGGAGGGCCTCACAAGAGACCCAGTACTTC. The encoded protein is CASRIGASGRASQETQYF.

The V call is TRBV7-9, the J call TRBJ2-5; a weak D match, TRBD2 (6 bases). The length of the CDR3 is 15 residues. Trimming removed 0 bases from V and 7 bases from J, with 15 bases in between. The germline V gene has CDR1 SEHNR and CDR2 FQNEAQ (reference sequence). The CDR3 DNA reads as TGTGCCAGCAGCTTAGCCGGGGGACTTGTAGTGACCCAGTACTTC. Translating it yields CASSLAGGLVVTQYF.

V usage is TRBV6-5 and J usage is TRBJ1-2; D ambiguous. Germline assignment: CDR1 MNHEY and CDR2 SVGAGI. CDR3 length equals 13 residues. Trimming stripped 3 bases from V and 1 base from J, with 6 bases between. The CDR3 loop reads CASSYQNNYGYTF. The CDR3 DNA sequence: TGTGCCAGCAGTTATCAGAATAACTATGGCTACACCTTC.

The chain combines TRBV19 with TRBJ1-1, with D unresolved. The V gene's germline CDR1 is LNHDA and CDR2 SQIVND (reference sequence). The CDR3 runs 13 residues. V gave up 1 base and J gave up 1 base, with 4 bases separating them. The CDR3 loop is CASSIGRNTEAFF. The CDR3 nucleotides read TGTGCCAGTAGTATAGGTAGGAACACTGAAGCTTTCTTT.

The chain combines TRBV28 with TRBJ1-4, with D maybe TRBD1 (5 bases). CDR1 is MDHEN and CDR2 is SYDVKM in the germline V gene. With 11 bases removed from V and 4 bases from J, the gap between germline ends came to 11 bases. The CDR3 totals 12 residues. CDR3: CAAGGFNEKLFF. As DNA, the CDR3 is TGTGCCGCTGGGGGGTTTAATGAAAAACTGTTTTTT.

The chain uses TRBV27 and TRBJ1-4; tentative D call: TRBD1 (5 bases). The CDR3 contains 14 residues. Deletions cut 1 base from V and 4 bases from J, with 7 bases between. Germline assignment: CDR1 MNHEY and CDR2 SMNVEV (reference sequence). The CDR3 sequence: CASSLLRGNEKLFF. In DNA form, the CDR3 reads TGTGCCAGCAGTTTATTAAGGGGTAATGAAAAACTGTTTTTT.

The chain is built from TRBV7-6 and TRBJ2-7; D perhaps matches TRBD1 (6 bases). CDR3 length: 16 amino acids. V was clipped by 7 bases and J by 2 bases, with 21 bases between them. Germline V CDR1 and CDR2: SGHVS, FNYEAQ. CDR3 sequence reads: CASTLDQGTGAYEQYF. Here the CDR3 DNA reads TGTGCCAGCACCCTAGATCAGGGGACCGGGGCCTACGAGCAGTACTTC.

The sample holds a few counts of this clone. In nucleotides, the CDR3 is TGTGCCAGTAGTATACGGGGTGGGGAGACCCAGTACTTC. Translating gives CASSIRGGETQYF. The rearrangement links TRBV19 to TRBJ2-5; D is perhaps TRBD2 (5 bases). The CDR3 spans 13 residues. V was cut by 2 bases and J by 5 bases, with 9 bases left in between. CDR1 LNHDA and CDR2 SQIVND come from the germline V gene (reference sequence).

This chain joins TRBV27 and TRBJ2-7; maybe TRBD1 (6 bases). The CDR3 totals 15 residues. Germline values: CDR1 MNHEY, CDR2 SMNVEV (reference sequence). V was cut by 3 bases and J by 6 bases, with 18 bases left in between. The CDR3 region is CASSLRQVRQSEQYF. The CDR3 DNA reads as TGTGCCAGCAGTTTGAGACAGGTGCGGCAGAGCGAGCAGTACTTC.

This chain joins TRBV3-1 (or the pseudogene TRBV3-2) and TRBJ1-2, with D perhaps matching TRBD1 (6 bases). CDR3 size: 14 residues. CDR1 is LGHDT, CDR2 YNNKEL, per germline (reference sequence). V gave up 5 bases and J gave up 4 bases, with 14 bases separating them. The CDR3 protein is CASSGGGCFYGYTF. The CDR3 region has the DNA TGTGCCAGCAGCGGGGGCGGCTGCTTCTATGGCTACACCTTC.

The V call is TRBV27, the J call TRBJ2-1; TRBD2 aligns across 9 bases. The CDR3 covers 18 residues. V lost 0 bases, J lost 5 bases, and 11 bases stayed unmatched. The germline gives CDR1 MNHEY, CDR2 SMNVEV (reference sequence). The CDR3 DNA sequence: TGTGCCAGCAGTTTATCTCAATTTTGGACTAGCGCAGACAATGAGCAGTTCTTC. It yields the protein CASSLSQFWTSADNEQFF.

This chain uses TRBV15 with TRBJ1-2, with a possible D match to TRBD1 (5 bases). Germline V CDR1 and CDR2: LNHNV, YYDKDF (reference sequence). Trimming pared 4 bases from V and 2 bases from J, leaving 8 bases between. The CDR3 extends over 13 amino acids. The CDR3 is CATSTDRNYGYTF. In DNA, the CDR3 is TGTGCCACCAGCACCGACAGAAACTATGGCTACACCTTC.

V usage is TRBV19 and J usage is TRBJ1-5, with no clear D. Per germline, CDR1 LNHDA and CDR2 SQIVND (reference sequence). Trimming shortened V by 3 bases and J by 6 bases, and 15 bases separated the two germline ends. CDR3 length: 15 residues. The CDR3 sequence: CASSIGTGRVQPQHF. The CDR3 DNA reads as TGTGCCAGTAGTATTGGAACGGGTCGTGTTCAGCCCCAGCATTTT.

This clone was seen just once. This chain uses TRBV2 with TRBJ2-7; no reliable D call. Germline-derived CDR1 and CDR2 are SNHLY and FYNNEI. Deletions cut 4 bases from V and 1 base from J, with 8 bases between. The CDR3 extends over 13 amino acids. CDR3 protein: CASSGAKSYEQYF. The CDR3, as DNA: TGTGCCAGCAGTGGCGCCAAATCCTACGAGCAGTACTTC.

The V and J genes are TRBV18 and TRBJ2-1, with 8 positions matching TRBD2. Germline CDR1 KGHSH, CDR2 LQKENI. V gave up 3 bases and J gave up 5 bases; unmatched junction bases: 9. This CDR3 has 16 amino acids. The CDR3 sequence: CASSPSGTRSNNEQFF. The CDR3 nucleotides read TGTGCCAGCTCACCGTCTGGGACTAGATCTAACAATGAGCAGTTCTTC.

Here the CDR3 reads CAISESRTDTEAFF. In DNA, the CDR3 is TGTGCCATCAGTGAGTCGAGAACCGACACTGAAGCTTTCTTT. V gene TRBV10-3 combines with J gene TRBJ1-1; no definite D call. Germline CDR1 reads ENHRY; CDR2 reads SYGVKD. Deletions cut 0 bases from V and 3 bases from J, with 8 bases between. The CDR3 sequence is 14 residues long.

CDR3 sequence: CASSLRYRASSGNTIYF. CDR3 in DNA: TGTGCCAGCAGCCTCCGATACAGGGCGAGCTCTGGAAACACCATATATTTT. The V gene is TRBV7-2, the J gene TRBJ1-3; TRBD1 is a possible D gene (6 bases). V lost 5 bases, J lost 0 bases, and 17 bases lay in between. Germline V gene sequence: CDR1 SGHTA, CDR2 FQGNSA. The CDR3 is 17 residues long.

The table lists this clone with a count of one. The chain links TRBV7-6 to TRBJ2-6; TRBD2 is a possible D gene (5 bases). The CDR3 has 16 amino acids. V was cut by 4 bases and J by 0 bases, with 10 bases left in between. CDR1 and CDR2 (germline): SGHVS, FNYEAQ. In nucleotides, the CDR3 is TGTGCCAGCAGCTCCCGACGGGACTCTGGGGCCAACGTCCTGACTTTC. It specifies CASSSRRDSGANVLTF.